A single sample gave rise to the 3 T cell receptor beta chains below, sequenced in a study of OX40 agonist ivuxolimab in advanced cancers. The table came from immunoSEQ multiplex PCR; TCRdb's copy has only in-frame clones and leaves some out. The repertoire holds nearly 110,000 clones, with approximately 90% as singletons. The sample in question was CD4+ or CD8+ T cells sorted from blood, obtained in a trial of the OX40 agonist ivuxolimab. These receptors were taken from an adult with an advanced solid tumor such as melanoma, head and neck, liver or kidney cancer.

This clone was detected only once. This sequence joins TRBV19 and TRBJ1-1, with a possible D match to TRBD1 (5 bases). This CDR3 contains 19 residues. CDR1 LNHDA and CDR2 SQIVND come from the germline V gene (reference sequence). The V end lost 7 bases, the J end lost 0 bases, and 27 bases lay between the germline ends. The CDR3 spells CASIPGRAGRQEMNTEAFF. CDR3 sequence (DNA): TGTGCCAGTATCCCAGGGAGGGCGGGCCGGCAGGAGATGAACACTGAAGCTTTCTTT.

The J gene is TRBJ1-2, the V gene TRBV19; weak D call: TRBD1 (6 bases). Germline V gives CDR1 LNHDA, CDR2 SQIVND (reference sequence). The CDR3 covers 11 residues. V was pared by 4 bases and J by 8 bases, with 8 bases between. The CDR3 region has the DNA TGTGCCAGTAGTACAGGGGCGGGCTACACCTTC. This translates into CASSTGAGYTF.

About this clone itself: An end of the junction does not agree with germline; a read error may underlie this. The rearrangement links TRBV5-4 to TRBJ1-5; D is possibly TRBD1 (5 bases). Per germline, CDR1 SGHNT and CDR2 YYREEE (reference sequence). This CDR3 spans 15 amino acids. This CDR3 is CASSSGGGNNRPQHF. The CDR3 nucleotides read TGTGCCAGCAGCTCGGGCGGGGGAAACAATCGGCCCCAGCATTTT.